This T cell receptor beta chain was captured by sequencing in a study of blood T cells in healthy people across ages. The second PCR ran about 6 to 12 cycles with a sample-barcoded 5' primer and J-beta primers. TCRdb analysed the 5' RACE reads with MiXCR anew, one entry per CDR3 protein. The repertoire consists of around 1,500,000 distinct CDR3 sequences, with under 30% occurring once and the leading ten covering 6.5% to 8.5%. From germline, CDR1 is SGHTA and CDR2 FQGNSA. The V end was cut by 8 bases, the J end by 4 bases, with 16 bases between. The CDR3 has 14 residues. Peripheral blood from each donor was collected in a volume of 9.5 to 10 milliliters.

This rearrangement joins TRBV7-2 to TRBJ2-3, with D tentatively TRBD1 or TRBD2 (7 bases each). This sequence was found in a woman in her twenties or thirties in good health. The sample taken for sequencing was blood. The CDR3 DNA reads TGTGCCAGCGGGGAGGGGGCTCGGGCAGATACGCAGTATTTT. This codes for CASGEGARADTQYF.